The 2 T cell receptor beta chains in this list originate from one sample, sequenced in a study of shared clonotypes between healthy human individuals. Here immunoSEQ multiplex PCR was the method, and the copy in TCRdb shows in-frame clones only, minus some. In the table there are about 2.2 million clones, 93% of which are singletons. Naivety among CD8 cells was defined by CD45RO negativity and positive CCR7 selection, thereby excluding terminally differentiated effector memory CD45RA+ cells. The sequencing input was naive CD8+ T cells from PBMCs. Every receptor here comes from a man aged 18-30 years in good health. Some clones in this sample may be carry-over from other donors' samples.

The chain has TRBV7-9 and TRBJ2-1; perhaps D is TRBD1 or TRBD2 (6 bases each). V lost 1 base and J lost 1, with 11 bases in between. The CDR3 spans 16 residues. The germline CDR1 and CDR2 sequences are SEHNR and FQNEAQ (reference sequence). The CDR3 nucleotides read TGTGCCAGCAGCTTAGTACAGGGACTGTCCTACAATGAGCAGTTCTTC. It yields the protein CASSLVQGLSYNEQFF.

The CDR3 spells CASSSLGTSGYNEQFF. The CDR3 DNA reads TGTGCCAGCAGCTCCCTAGGGACTAGCGGGTACAATGAGCAGTTCTTC. The chain recombines TRBV7-9 with TRBJ2-1, with 12 bases matching TRBD2. Trimming removed 4 bases from V and 4 bases from J; junction bases left unmatched: 5. Germline lookup yields CDR1 SEHNR and CDR2 FQNEAQ (reference sequence). The CDR3 consists of 16 residues.